Sequencing of this T cell receptor (beta chain) was carried out in a study of cytomegalovirus exposure and HLA in healthy donors. 13 Jbeta primers and 60 Vbeta primers were used for the PCR. Repertoires were generated with immunoSEQ multiplex PCR, while TCRdb's copy carries only in-frame clones and drops some. The table for this sample gives about 140,000 clones. Notes on the study in general: Using a false discovery rate of 0.05, a later analysis showed that some 16,000 TCR beta sequences were associated with HLA alleles. Evidence from a later analysis indicated that most CMV-associated TCR beta chains looked HLA-restricted. In a later analysis, V- and J-gene trimming of beta chains associated with a DCLRE1C missense variant, replicated independently.

For this clone: Its antigen remains unidentified.

This CDR3 contains 14 residues. Trimming stripped 4 bases from V and 2 bases from J, with 12 bases between. Germline V gives CDR1 SEHNR, CDR2 FQNEAQ (reference sequence). Sequencing was performed on PBMCs. The clonotype originates from a woman aged 18-29 years in good health and CMV-seronegative. The chain joins TRBV7-9 to TRBJ2-7, with D maybe TRBD2 (5 bases). CDR3: CASSSTDSTYEQYV. As DNA, the CDR3 is TGTGCCAGCAGCTCGACGGACTCTACCTACGAGCAGTACGTC.